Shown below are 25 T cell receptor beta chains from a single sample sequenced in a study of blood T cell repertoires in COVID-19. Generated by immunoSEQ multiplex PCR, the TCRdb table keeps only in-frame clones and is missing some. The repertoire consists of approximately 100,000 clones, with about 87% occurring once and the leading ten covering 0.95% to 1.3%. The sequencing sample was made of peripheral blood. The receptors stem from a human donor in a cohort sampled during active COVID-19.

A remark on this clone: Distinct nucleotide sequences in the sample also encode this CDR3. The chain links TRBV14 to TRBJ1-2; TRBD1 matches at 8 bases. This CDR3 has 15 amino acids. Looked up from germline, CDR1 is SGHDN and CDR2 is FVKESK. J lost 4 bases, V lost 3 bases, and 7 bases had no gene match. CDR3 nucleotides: TGTGCCAGCAGCCAGGTCGACAGGGGATCCTATGGCTACACCTTC. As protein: CASSQVDRGSYGYTF.

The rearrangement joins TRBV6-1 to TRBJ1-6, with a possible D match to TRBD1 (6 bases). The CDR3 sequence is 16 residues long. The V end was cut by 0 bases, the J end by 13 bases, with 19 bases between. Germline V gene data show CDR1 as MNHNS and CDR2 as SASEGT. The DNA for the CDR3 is TGTGCCAGCAGTGAAGCGAGGGGACAAGGGAAGAGGCCCCTCCACTTT. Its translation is CASSEARGQGKRPLHF.

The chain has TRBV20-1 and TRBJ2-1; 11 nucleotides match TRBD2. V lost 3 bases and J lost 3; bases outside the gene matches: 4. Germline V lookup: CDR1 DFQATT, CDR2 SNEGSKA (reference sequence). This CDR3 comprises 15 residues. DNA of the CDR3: TGCAGTGCTAGTAGCGGGAGGGGGGGCTACAATGAGCAGTTCTTC. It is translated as CSASSGRGGYNEQFF.

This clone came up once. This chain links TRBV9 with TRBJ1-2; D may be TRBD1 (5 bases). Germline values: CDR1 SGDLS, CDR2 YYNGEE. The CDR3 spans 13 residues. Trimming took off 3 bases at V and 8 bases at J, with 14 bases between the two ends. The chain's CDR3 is CASSAGQGEGYTF. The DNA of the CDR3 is TGTGCCAGCAGCGCCGGGCAGGGTGAAGGCTACACCTTC.

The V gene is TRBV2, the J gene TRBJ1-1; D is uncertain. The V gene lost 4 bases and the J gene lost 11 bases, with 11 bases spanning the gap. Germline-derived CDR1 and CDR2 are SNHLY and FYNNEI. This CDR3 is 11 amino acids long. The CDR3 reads CASSVSLRAFF. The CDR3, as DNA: TGTGCCAGCAGTGTATCACTCAGGGCTTTCTTT.

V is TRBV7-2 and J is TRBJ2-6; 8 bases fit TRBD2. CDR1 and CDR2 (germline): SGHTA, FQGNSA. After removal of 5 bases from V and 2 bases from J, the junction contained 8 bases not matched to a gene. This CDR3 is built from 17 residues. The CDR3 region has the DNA TGTGCCAGCAGCGCCCGGGGGGGCCAACCTGGGGCCAACGTCCTGACTTTC. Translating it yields CASSARGGQPGANVLTF.

CDR3 amino acids: CATRGQGTGELFF. CDR3 DNA: TGTGCCACCAGGGGACAGGGGACCGGGGAGCTGTTTTTT. The chain couples TRBV24-1 to TRBJ2-2, with 10 nucleotides matching TRBD1. Germline V gene data show CDR1 as KGHDR and CDR2 as SFDVKD. The CDR3 contains 13 residues. Trimming cost V 7 bases and J 5 bases; bases outside gene matches: 0.

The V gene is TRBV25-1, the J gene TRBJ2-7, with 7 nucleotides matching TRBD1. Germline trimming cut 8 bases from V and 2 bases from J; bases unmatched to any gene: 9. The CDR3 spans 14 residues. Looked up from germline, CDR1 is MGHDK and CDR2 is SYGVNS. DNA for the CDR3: TGTGCCAGCTTAGGGACAGAACCCGCCTACGAGCAGTACTTC. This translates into CASLGTEPAYEQYF.

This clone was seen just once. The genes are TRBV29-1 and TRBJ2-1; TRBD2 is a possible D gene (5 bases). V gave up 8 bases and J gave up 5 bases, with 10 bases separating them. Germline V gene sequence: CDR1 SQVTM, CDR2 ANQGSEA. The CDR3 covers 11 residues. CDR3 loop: CSTRRNNEQFF. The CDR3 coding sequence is TGCAGCACTAGGAGGAACAATGAGCAGTTCTTC.

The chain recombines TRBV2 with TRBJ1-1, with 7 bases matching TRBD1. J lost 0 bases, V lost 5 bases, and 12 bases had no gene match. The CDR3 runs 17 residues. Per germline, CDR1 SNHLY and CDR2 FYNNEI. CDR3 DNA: TGTGCCAGCAGTCCACGGACAGGACGCGGCATGAACACTGAAGCTTTCTTT. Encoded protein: CASSPRTGRGMNTEAFF.

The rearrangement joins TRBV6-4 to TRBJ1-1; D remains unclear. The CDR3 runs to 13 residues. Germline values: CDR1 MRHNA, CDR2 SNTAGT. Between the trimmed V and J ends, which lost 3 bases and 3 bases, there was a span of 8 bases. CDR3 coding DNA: TGTGCCAGCAGTGAAGAGGCCCACACTGAAGCTTTCTTT. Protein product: CASSEEAHTEAFF.

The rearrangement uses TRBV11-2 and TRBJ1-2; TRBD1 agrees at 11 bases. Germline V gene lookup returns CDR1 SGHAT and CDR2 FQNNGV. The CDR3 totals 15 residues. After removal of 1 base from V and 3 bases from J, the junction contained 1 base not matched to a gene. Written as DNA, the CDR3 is TGTGCCAGCAGCTTAGTGGGACAGGGGGACTATGGCTACACCTTC. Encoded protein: CASSLVGQGDYGYTF.

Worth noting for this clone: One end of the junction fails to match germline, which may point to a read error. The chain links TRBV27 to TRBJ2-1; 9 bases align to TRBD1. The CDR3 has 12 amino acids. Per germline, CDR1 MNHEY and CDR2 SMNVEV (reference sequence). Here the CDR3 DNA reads TGTGCCAGCAGTTTCGCAGGGACAGGGATGGTCTTC. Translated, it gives CASSFAGTGMVF.

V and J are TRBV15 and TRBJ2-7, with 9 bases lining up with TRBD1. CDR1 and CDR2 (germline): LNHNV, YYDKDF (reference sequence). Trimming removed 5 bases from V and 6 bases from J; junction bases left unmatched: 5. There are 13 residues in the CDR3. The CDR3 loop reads CATSEKTGGEQYF. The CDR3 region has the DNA TGTGCCACCAGCGAAAAGACAGGGGGCGAGCAGTACTTC.

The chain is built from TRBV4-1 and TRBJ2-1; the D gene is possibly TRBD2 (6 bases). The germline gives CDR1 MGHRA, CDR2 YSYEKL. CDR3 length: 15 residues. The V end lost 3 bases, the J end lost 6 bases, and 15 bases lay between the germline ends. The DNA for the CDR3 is TGCGCCAGCAGCCAGAGGGAGGCTGGCGGCAATGAGCAGTTCTTC. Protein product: CASSQREAGGNEQFF.

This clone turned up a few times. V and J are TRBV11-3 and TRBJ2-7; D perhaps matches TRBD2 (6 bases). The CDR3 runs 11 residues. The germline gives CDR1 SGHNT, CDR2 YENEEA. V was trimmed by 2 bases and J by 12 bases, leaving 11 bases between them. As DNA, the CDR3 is TGTGCCAGCAGCTTAAAACGGGGGAGGTACTTC. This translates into CASSLKRGRYF.

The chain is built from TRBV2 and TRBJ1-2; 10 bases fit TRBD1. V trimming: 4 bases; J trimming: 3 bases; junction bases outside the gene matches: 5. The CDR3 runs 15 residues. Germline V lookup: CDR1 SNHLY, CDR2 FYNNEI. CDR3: CASSGTGGVYYGYTF. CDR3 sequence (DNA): TGTGCCAGCAGTGGGACAGGGGGGGTCTACTATGGCTACACCTTC.

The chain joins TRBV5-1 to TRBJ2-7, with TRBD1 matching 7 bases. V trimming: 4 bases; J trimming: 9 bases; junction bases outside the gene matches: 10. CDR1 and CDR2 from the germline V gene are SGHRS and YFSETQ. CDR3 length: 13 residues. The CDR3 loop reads CASSGGQDGRQYF. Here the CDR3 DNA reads TGCGCCAGCAGCGGTGGACAGGACGGCCGGCAGTACTTC.

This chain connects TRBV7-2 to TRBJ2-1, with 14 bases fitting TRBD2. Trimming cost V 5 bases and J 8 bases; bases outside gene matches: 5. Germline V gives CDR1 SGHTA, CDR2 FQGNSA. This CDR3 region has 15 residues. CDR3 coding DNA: TGTGCCAGCAGCACGGGACTAGCGGGAGAGGATGAGCAGTTCTTC. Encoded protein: CASSTGLAGEDEQFF.

The CDR3 loop reads CANPGLTRGKSEEQYF. Here the CDR3 DNA reads TGTGCCAACCCGGGACTGACGAGGGGCAAAAGTGAGGAGCAGTACTTC. The chain carries TRBV27 and TRBJ2-7; D may be TRBD2 (6 bases). The germline V and J ends were trimmed by 10 bases and 7 bases, with 29 bases remaining between them. CDR1 and CDR2 from the germline V gene are MNHEY and SMNVEV (reference sequence). The CDR3 is made up of 16 amino acids.

In DNA form, the CDR3 reads TGTGCCAGCGGGCTTCGGGGAAACACCATATATTTT. Translating gives CASGLRGNTIYF. V gene TRBV2 combines with J gene TRBJ1-3; no clear D gene. Germline-derived CDR1 and CDR2 are SNHLY and FYNNEI. This CDR3 region has 12 residues. Trimming pared 8 bases from V and 4 bases from J, leaving 9 bases between. The full variable domain, completed using reference TRBV2 and TRBJ1-3, is EPEVTQTPSHQVTQMGQEVILRCVPISNHLYFYWYRQILGQKVEFLVSFYNNEISEKSEIFDDQFSVERPDGSNFTLKIRSTKLEDSAMYFCASGLRGNTIYFGEGSWLTVV.

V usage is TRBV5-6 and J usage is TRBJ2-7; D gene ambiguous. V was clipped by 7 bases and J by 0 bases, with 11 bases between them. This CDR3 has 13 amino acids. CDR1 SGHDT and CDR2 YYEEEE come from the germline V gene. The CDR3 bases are TGTGCCAGCGGGCAGCCGTCCTCCTACGAGCAGTACTTC. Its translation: CASGQPSSYEQYF.

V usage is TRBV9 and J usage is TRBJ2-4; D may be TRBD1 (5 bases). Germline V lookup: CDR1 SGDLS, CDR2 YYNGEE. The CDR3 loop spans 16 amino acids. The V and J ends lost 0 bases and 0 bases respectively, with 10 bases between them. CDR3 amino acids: CASSVGLREAKNIQYF. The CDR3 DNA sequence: TGTGCCAGCAGCGTAGGCCTCAGGGAAGCCAAAAACATTCAGTACTTC.

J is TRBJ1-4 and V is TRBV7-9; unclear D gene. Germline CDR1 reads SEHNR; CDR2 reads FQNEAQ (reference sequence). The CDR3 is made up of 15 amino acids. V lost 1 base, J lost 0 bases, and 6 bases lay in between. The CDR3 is CASSLVGATNEKLFF. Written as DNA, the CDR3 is TGTGCCAGCAGCTTAGTCGGTGCAACTAATGAAAAACTGTTTTTT.

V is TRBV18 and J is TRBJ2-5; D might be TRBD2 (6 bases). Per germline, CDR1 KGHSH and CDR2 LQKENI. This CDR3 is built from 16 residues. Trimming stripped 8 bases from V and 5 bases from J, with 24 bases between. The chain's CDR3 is CASRRGGGTILETQYF. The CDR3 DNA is TGTGCCAGCCGCCGGGGAGGAGGAACGATCTTGGAGACCCAGTACTTC.